The rows below give T cell receptor beta chains drawn from one sample of a study of T-cell memory formation after mild COVID-19. A single record per CDR3 protein comes from TCRdb applying MiXCR to the 5' RACE reads. The table lists hundreds of thousands of distinct CDR3 sequences, about 22% of them singletons. Sequences were obtained from PBMCs or a T cell subset sorted from them (not recorded which). The receptors shown here come from an adult woman who had mild COVID-19 (a few samples of this study predate the infection). Cell type and time point are not known. Both conserved end residues are part of each CDR3. D genes are given only for firm matches.

.	TRBV12-3/TRBV12-4	TRBJ2-3	CASSRRGSTDTQYF
.	TRBV12-3/TRBV12-4	TRBJ2-1	CASSFAGQYNEQFF
TRBD1	TRBV12-3/TRBV12-4	TRBJ2-3	CASSTGVTADTQYF
.	TRBV29-1	TRBJ2-1	CSVQNPPGGANEQFF
.	TRBV18	TRBJ2-5	CASSLDISETQYF
TRBD1	TRBV7-6	TRBJ2-5	CASSLVGGQAIGETQYF
TRBD1	TRBV6-1	TRBJ1-1	CASSDGTGLMNTEAFF
.	TRBV24-1	TRBJ1-5	CATSRDGGADGNQPQHF
.	TRBV7-9	TRBJ1-1	CASRKQGDTEAFF
TRBD2	TRBV6-2/TRBV6-3	TRBJ2-1	CASSYQGLAGYNEQFF
TRBD2	TRBV6-2/TRBV6-3	TRBJ2-5	CASRTSGAETQYF
TRBD1	TRBV28	TRBJ1-2	CASNNRGLFYGYTF
TRBD1	TRBV14	TRBJ2-5	CASSPPTGGNQYF
TRBD1	TRBV4-2	TRBJ2-5	CASSQWDRGEGTQYF
.	TRBV11-3	TRBJ2-7	CASSSRRGRDYEQYF
TRBD2	TRBV12-3/TRBV12-4	TRBJ2-1	CASGIKTSGSYNEQFF
TRBD1	TRBV3-1	TRBJ1-6	CASSLGTGLNSPLHF
TRBD1	TRBV25-1	TRBJ2-2	CASSGRDRVLFGTGELFF
TRBD1	TRBV12-3/TRBV12-4	TRBJ1-3	CASRPQGAGGNTIYF
.	TRBV5-6	TRBJ1-1	CASSSRVGQRYEAFF
.	TRBV7-9	TRBJ2-2	CASSEQVITRATGELFF
TRBD2	TRBV24-1	TRBJ2-1	CATSDAGAGRTYNEQFF
TRBD2	TRBV20-1	TRBJ2-3	CSARPTGLAGTDTQYF
.	TRBV27	TRBJ2-7	CASSLSPGTDRLLYEQYF
.	TRBV12-3/TRBV12-4	TRBJ2-5	CASCRAGRETQYF
.	TRBV5-1	TRBJ2-5	CASSLEGGRETQYF
TRBD1	TRBV5-4	TRBJ2-3	CASSSTGDRYDTQYF
TRBD1	TRBV5-1	TRBJ1-2	CASTLRGQGHPNYGYTF
.	TRBV4-2	TRBJ2-5	CASSQAGQGPETQYF
.	TRBV4-1	TRBJ1-1	CASSLRAGDNTEAFF
TRBD1	TRBV6-5	TRBJ1-1	CASSRDRVRTEAFF
.	TRBV4-1	TRBJ1-1	CASSQDGGGGTEAFF
.	TRBV25-1	TRBJ2-7	CASSDPQGPYEQYF
.	TRBV18	TRBJ1-2	CASSPPLGYGYTF
TRBD2	TRBV13	TRBJ2-1	CASSERGISYNEQFF
.	TRBV7-2	TRBJ2-1	CARGGQTYNEQFF
.	TRBV27	TRBJ1-2	CASSLSMGGGPMDGYTF
.	TRBV29-1	TRBJ1-2	CSVAEDGYTF
TRBD1	TRBV11-2	TRBJ1-5	CASSFDRGNQPQHF
.	TRBV7-9	TRBJ2-7	CASSYEGTWVVYEQYF
.	TRBV7-2	TRBJ2-1	CASRAGGKAYNEQFF
.	TRBV20-1	TRBJ1-1	CSARDASRLRNTEAFF
.	TRBV7-9	TRBJ1-4	CASSLEGHANEKLFF
.	TRBV6-2/TRBV6-3	TRBJ2-5	CASNKQGRQETQYF
.	TRBV10-3	TRBJ2-2	CAISGRGQATGELFF
.	TRBV7-9	TRBJ2-7	CASSLGQHYEQYF
.	TRBV27	TRBJ2-1	CASSYTAASSYNEQFF
TRBD2	TRBV7-9	TRBJ2-3	CASRRLSGGQQNTDTQYF
.	TRBV24-1	TRBJ1-5	CATSDPHQPQHF
TRBD1	TRBV12-3/TRBV12-4	TRBJ1-4	CASSETGPKEKLFF
.	TRBV7-2	TRBJ2-7	CASSLVGGVYEQYF
.	TRBV5-1	TRBJ2-5	CASSLRQPRRETQYF
TRBD2	TRBV5-1	TRBJ2-1	CASSWGLAGTLGGGEQFF
TRBD1	TRBV6-6	TRBJ1-1	CASSFTGGFTEAFF
.	TRBV29-1	TRBJ2-5	CSVEVTLRVQETQYF
.	TRBV20-1	TRBJ2-1	CSARGASRAMGYEQFF
.	TRBV12-3/TRBV12-4	TRBJ1-1	CASRGDLSNTEAFF
.	TRBV6-6	TRBJ2-7	CASLHLREQYF
TRBD2	TRBV24-1	TRBJ2-2	CATTPTSDTGELFF